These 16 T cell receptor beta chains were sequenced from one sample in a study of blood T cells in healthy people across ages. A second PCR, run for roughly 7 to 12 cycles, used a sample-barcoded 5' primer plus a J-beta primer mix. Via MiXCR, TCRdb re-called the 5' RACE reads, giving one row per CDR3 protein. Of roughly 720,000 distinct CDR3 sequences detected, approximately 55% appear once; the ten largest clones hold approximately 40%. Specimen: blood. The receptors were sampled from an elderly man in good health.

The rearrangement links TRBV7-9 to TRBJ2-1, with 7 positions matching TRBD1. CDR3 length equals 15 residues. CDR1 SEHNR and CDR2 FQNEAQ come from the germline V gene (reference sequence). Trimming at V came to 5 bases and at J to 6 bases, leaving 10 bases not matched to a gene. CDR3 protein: CASSPRNRGANEQFF. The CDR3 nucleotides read TGTGCCAGCAGCCCCAGGAACAGGGGTGCCAATGAGCAGTTCTTC. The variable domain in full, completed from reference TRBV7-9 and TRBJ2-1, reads DTGVSQNPRHKITKRGQNVTFRCDPISEHNRLYWYRQTLGQGPEFLTYFQNEAQLEKSRLLSDRFSAERPKGSFSTLEIQRTEQGDSAMYLCASSPRNRGANEQFFGPGTRLTVL.

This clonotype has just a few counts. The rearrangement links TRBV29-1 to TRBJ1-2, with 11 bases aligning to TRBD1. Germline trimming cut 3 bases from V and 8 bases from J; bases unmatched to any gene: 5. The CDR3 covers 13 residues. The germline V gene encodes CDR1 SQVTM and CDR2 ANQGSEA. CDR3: CSVDSDRGPGYTF. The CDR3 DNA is TGCAGCGTTGATTCGGACAGGGGGCCCGGCTACACCTTC.

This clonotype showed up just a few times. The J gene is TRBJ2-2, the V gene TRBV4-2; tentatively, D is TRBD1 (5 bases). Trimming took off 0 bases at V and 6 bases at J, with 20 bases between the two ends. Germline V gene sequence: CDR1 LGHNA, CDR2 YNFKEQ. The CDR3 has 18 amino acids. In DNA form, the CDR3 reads TGTGCCAGCAGCCAAGATAGGATGGTTGAGTGGGGCTCCGGGGAGCTGTTTTTT. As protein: CASSQDRMVEWGSGELFF.

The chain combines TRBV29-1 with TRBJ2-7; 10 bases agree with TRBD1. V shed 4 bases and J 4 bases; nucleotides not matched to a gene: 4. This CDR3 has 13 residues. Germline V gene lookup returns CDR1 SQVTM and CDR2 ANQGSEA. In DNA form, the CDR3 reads TGCAGCGTTGCCGGGACAGGGGATTACGAGCAGTACTTC. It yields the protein CSVAGTGDYEQYF.

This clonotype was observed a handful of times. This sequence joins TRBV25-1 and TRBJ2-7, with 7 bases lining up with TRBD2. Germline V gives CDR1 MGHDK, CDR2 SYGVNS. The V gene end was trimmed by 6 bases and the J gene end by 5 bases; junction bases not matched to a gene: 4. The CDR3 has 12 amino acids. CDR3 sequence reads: CASSRTRHEQYF. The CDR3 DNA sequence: TGTGCCAGCAGCCGGACTAGGCACGAGCAGTACTTC.

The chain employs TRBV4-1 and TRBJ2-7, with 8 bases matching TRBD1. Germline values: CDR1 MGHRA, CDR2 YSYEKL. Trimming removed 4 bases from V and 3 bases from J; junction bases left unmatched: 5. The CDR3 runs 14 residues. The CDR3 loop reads CASSPTGVLYEQYF. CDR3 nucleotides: TGCGCCAGCAGCCCGACAGGGGTCCTCTACGAGCAGTACTTC.

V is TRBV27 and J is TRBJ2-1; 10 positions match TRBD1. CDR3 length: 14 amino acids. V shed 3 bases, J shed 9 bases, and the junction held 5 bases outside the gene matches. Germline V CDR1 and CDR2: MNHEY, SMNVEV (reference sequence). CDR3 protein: CASSFLTGGLEQFF. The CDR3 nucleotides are TGTGCCAGCAGTTTCCTGACAGGGGGCCTTGAGCAGTTCTTC.

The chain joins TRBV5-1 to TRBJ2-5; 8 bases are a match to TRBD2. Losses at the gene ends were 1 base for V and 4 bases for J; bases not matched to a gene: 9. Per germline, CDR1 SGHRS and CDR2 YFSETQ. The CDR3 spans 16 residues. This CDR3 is CASSLLVAGNGETQYF. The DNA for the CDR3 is TGCGCCAGCAGCTTGCTCGTAGCGGGAAATGGAGAGACCCAGTACTTC.

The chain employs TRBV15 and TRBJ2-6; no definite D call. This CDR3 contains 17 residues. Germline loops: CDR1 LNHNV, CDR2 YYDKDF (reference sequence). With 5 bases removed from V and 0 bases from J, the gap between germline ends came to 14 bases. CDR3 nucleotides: TGTGCCACCAGCCCTCGAAGGCCGAGCTCTGGGGCCAACGTCCTGACTTTC. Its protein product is CATSPRRPSSGANVLTF.

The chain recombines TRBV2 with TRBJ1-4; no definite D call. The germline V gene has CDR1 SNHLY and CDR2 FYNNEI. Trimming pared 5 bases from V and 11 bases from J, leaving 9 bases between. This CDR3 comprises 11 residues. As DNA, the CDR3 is TGTGCCAGCAGTCGGCAAGAGAAACTGTTTTTT. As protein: CASSRQEKLFF.

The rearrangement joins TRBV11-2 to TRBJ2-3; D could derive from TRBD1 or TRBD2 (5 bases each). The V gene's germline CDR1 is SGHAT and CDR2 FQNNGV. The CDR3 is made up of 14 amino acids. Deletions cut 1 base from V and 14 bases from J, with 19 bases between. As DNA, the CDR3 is TGTGCCAGCAGCTTAGGCCTCCCCTCCGGGGACGCGTATTTT. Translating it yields CASSLGLPSGDAYF. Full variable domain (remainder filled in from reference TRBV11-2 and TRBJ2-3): EAGVAQSPRYKIIEKRQSVAFWCNPISGHATLYWYQQILGQGPKLLIQFQNNGVVDDSQLPKDRFSAERLKGVDSTLKIQPAKLEDSAVYLCASSLGLPSGDAYFGPGTRLTVL.

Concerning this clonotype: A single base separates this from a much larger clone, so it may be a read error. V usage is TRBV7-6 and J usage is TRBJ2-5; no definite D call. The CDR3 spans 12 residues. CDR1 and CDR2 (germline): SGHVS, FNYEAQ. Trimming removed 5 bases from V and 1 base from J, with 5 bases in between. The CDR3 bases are TGTGCCAGCAGCCACGTCCAAGAGACCCAGTACTTC. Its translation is CASSHVQETQYF.

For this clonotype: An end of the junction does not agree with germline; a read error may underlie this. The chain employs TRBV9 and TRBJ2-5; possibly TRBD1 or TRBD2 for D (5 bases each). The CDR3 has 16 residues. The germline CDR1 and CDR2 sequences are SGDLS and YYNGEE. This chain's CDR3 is CVSSVAPGPGQETQYF. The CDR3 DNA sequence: TGTGTCAGCAGCGTAGCCCCGGGACCGGGACAAGAGACCCAGTACTTC.

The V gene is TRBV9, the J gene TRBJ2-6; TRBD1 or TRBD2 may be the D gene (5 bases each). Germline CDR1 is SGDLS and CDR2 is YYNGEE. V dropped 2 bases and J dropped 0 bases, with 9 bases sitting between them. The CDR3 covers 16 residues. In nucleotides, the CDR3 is TGTGCCAGCAGCGTCGGTGGGGGCTCTGGGGCCAACGTCCTGACTTTC. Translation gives CASSVGGGSGANVLTF.

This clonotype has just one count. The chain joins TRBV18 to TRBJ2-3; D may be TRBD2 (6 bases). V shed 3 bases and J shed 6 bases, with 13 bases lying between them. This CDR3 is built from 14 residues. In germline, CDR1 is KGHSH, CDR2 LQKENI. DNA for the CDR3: TGTGCCAGCTCACCCGGTCTGGAGGGGGATACGCAGTATTTT. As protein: CASSPGLEGDTQYF. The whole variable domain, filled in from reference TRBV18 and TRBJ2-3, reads NAGVMQNPRHLVRRRGQEARLRCSPMKGHSHVYWYRQLPEEGLKFMVYLQKENIIDESGMPKERFSAEFPKEGPSILRIQQVVRGDSAAYFCASSPGLEGDTQYFGPGTRLTVL.

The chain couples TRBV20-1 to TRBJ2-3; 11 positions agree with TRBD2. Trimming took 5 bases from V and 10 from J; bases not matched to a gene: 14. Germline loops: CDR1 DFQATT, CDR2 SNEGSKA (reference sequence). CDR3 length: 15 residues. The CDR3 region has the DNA TGCAGTGCTCGCTTTAGCGGGAGGGCCGAGGGCTCGCAGTATTTT. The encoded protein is CSARFSGRAEGSQYF.